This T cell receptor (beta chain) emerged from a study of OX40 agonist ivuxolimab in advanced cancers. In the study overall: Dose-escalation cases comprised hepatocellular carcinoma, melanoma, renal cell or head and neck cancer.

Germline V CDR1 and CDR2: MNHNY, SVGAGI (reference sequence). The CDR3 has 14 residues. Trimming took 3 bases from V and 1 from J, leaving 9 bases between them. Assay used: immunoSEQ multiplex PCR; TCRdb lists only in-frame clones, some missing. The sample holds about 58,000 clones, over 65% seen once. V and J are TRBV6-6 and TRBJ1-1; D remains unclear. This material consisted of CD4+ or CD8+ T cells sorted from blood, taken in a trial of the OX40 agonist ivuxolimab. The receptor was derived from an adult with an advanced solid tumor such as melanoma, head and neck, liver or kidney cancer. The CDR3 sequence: CASSYWAENTEAFF. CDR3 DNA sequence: TGTGCCAGCAGTTATTGGGCCGAGAACACTGAAGCTTTCTTT.